This paragraph reports one T cell receptor (beta chain). The CDR3 extends over 17 amino acids. V shed 5 bases and J shed 4 bases, with 21 bases lying between them. CDR1 SGHAT and CDR2 FQNNGV come from the germline V gene. This specimen comes from a study of response to subunit inactivated influenza vaccine. TCRdb re-called the RT-PCR reads through MiXCR, storing one row per CDR3 protein. The sample records 700,000 to 900,000 distinct CDR3 sequences, approximately 21% being singletons. The sequencing here drew on PBMCs from blood, taken 4 to 6 days after vaccination. The chain joins TRBV11-2 to TRBJ1-5, with a possible D match to TRBD1 (6 bases). This sequence originates from a man over 45 who received an inactivated influenza vaccine. Here the CDR3 DNA reads TGTGCCAGCAGCCTCAACGGGGGGGAGGGGGTTAATCAGCCCCAGCATTTT. As protein: CASSLNGGEGVNQPQHF.